Each of the 2 T cell receptor beta chains below was sequenced from the same sample in a study of cytomegalovirus exposure and HLA in healthy donors. Vbeta (60) and Jbeta (13) primers were used in the PCR. Only in-frame clones appear in the TCRdb table, and some are missing; sequencing was by immunoSEQ multiplex PCR. Altogether approximately 54,000 clones are present, 82% being singletons, with the ten largest covering approximately 3%. The sequencing sample was made of PBMCs. Receptors were obtained from a woman aged 18-30 years in good health and CMV-seronegative.

This rearrangement joins TRBV4-1 to TRBJ2-1; 11 bases align to TRBD2. The CDR3 spans 17 residues. With 1 base clipped from V and 7 bases from J, the junction kept 9 bases outside the gene matches. CDR1 is MGHRA and CDR2 is YSYEKL in the germline V gene. The CDR3 DNA sequence: TGCGCCAGCAGCCAAGTAGGGACTAGCGGCCATCAGAATGAGCAGTTCTTC. Encoded protein: CASSQVGTSGHQNEQFF.

Comment on this clone: This specimen includes other DNA sequences encoding the same CDR3. V usage is TRBV19 and J usage is TRBJ2-1; 8 bases align to TRBD2. Trimming removed 5 bases from V and 0 bases from J; junction bases left unmatched: 3. The germline V gene encodes CDR1 LNHDA and CDR2 SQIVND (reference sequence). The CDR3 totals 15 residues. For the CDR3, the DNA is TGTGCCAGTAGTTCACTAGCGGCCTCCTACAATGAGCAGTTCTTC. Translated: CASSSLAASYNEQFF.